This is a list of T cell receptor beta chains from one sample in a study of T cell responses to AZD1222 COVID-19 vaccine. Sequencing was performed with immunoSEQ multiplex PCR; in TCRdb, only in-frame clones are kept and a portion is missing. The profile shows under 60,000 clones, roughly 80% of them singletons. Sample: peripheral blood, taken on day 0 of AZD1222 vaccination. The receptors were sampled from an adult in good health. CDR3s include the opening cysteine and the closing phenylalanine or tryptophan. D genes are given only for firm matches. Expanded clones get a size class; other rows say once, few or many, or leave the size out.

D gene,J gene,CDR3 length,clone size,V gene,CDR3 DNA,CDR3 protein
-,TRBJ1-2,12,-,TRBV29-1,TGCAGCGTTGAGCAGGGTAACTATGGCTACACCTTC,CSVEQGNYGYTF
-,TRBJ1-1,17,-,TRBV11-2,TGTGCCAGCAGCTTGGGATATCGGGCCCTCTTGAACACTGAAGCTTTCTTT,CASSLGYRALLNTEAFF
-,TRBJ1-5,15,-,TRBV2,TGTGCCAGCAGTGAGGGGTTCCTTGGGAATCAGCCCCAGCATTTT,CASSEGFLGNQPQHF
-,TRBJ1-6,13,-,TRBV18,TGTGCCAGCTCACCAGATAATAATTCACCCCTCCACTTT,CASSPDNNSPLHF
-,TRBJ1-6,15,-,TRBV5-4,TGTGCCAGCAGCTTGGAGGGGGTGAGGAATTCACCCCTCCACTTT,CASSLEGVRNSPLHF
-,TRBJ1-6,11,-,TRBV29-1,TGCAGCGCCGGGAACGGTGGGCCCCTCCACTTT,CSAGNGGPLHF
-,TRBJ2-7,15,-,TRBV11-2,TGTGCCAGCAGCTTAGAGTTGGGGGTAGATTACGAGCAGTACTTC,CASSLELGVDYEQYF
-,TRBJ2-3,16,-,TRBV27,TGTGCCAGCAGTCTTGGACCTACTCCAAATGCTTATACGCAGTATTTT,CASSLGPTPNAYTQYF
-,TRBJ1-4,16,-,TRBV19,TGTGCCAGGCCCCGAGGGGCTGCTGCAACTAATGAAAAACTGTTTTTT,CARPRGAAATNEKLFF
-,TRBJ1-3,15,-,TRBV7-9,TGTGCCAGCAGCTTCCGCGGGATTGGAGGAAACACCATATATTTT,CASSFRGIGGNTIYF
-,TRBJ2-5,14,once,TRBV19,TGTGCCAGTAGTATACGTCGCCAGGCAGAGACCCAGTACTTC,CASSIRRQAETQYF
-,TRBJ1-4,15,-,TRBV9,TGTGCCAGCAGCGTAGAAGAGGGGACGAGGGAAAAACTGTTTTTT,CASSVEEGTREKLFF
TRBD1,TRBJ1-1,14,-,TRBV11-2,TGTGCCAGCAGCCAAAGGACAGGGGGTACTGAAGCTTTCTTT,CASSQRTGGTEAFF
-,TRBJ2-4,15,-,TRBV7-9,TGTGCCAGCGGGGAGGTAGGGGCGGGCAAAAACATTCAGTACTTC,CASGEVGAGKNIQYF
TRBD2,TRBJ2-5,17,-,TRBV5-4,TGTGCCAGCAGCTTGACGATTCTAGCGGGGGGGCGGGAGACCCAGTACTTC,CASSLTILAGGRETQYF
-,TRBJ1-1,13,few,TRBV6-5,TGTGCCAGCAGCGAGGGGGGGAACACTGAAGCTTTCTTT,CASSEGGNTEAFF
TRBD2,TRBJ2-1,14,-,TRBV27,TGTGCCAGCAGTTTACTAGCGGATTACAATGAGCAGTTCTTC,CASSLLADYNEQFF
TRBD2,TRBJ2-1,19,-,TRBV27,TGTGCCAGCAGTTACGGACTAGCGGGAGGGTACCTCTCCTACAATGAGCAGTTCTTC,CASSYGLAGGYLSYNEQFF
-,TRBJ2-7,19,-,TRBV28,TGTGCCAGCAGGTCAGGGGGCCTGGTAGCGGGAGCGACTTTCTACGAGCAGTACTTC,CASRSGGLVAGATFYEQYF
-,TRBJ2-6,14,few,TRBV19,TGTGCCAGTAGTGACAGTTCTGGGGCCAACGTCCTGACTTTC,CASSDSSGANVLTF
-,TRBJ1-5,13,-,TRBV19,TGTGCTCTGGGAGCCGGGTGGGGTCAGCCCCAGCATTTT,CALGAGWGQPQHF
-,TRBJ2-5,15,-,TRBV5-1,TGCGCCAGCAGCTTGAACGGGCTAGTGCAAGAGACCCAGTACTTC,CASSLNGLVQETQYF
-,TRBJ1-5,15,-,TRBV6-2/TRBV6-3,TGTGCCAGCAGTTACACGGGGGCCAGCAATCAGCCCCAGCATTTT,CASSYTGASNQPQHF
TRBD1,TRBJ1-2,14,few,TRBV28,TGTGCCAGCAGAGCAGGACAGGCAATCTATGGCTACACCTTC,CASRAGQAIYGYTF
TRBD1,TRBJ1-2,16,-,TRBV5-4,TGTGCCAGCAGCTTGGGTCACAGGGGTAAGGGCTATGGCTACACCTTC,CASSLGHRGKGYGYTF
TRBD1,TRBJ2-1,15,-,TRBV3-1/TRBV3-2,TGTGCCAGCAGCCCCGGGACAGGGGACTCCAATGAGCAGTTCTTC,CASSPGTGDSNEQFF